This T cell receptor (beta chain) was recovered during a study of blood T cell repertoires in COVID-19 (dated by TCRdb to about 2020). Background on the whole study: Samples from collaborators originated in the United States, Italy and Spain and spanned both the acute and convalescent phases of COVID-19. Subjects who had been exposed to COVID-19, were actively infected with it, or had recovered from it provided the deeply sampled blood TCRbeta repertoires that made up the dataset. The repertoires were released in a freely available public database meant as a resource for research on the immune response to SARS-CoV-2. The material from the prospective study consisted of cDNA or gDNA derived from T cells, B-cell-depleted T cells, or PBMCs. The sample metadata nearly always contained a de-identified subject ID, COVID-19 status, age in years and sex. HLA class I and class II types, where available, came from metadata supplied by the sample provider rather than from assay-based typing. Samples were obtained from the ongoing ImmuneRACE study (first 160 participants) and from about 1,300 subjects provided by 6 global collaborators. Overall study outcomes, separate from this receptor: How much clinical and demographic metadata was included differed by source and by participant, and the metadata was provided uncurated.

The immunoSEQ Assay, a bias-controlled multiplex PCR, was used to amplify TCRbeta CDR3 regions from genomic DNA. Turning to the authors' computational methods: Within the assay, amplification of reference gene primers was used to estimate how many nucleated cells each sample contained. Sequence reads were collapsed and filtered to measure the absolute abundance of every unique TCRbeta CDR3 rearrangement. For each sample, productive Simpson clonality was calculated by taking the square root of Simpson's diversity index across productive rearrangements. TCRdb took over this immuneACCESS table, retaining in-frame rearrangements with V and J assigned. Such tables are incomplete; in checked studies, under half of the missing clones stem from an unresolved V gene, and the remainder is unexplained. The V and J calls and clone size come from that table; D and trimming were worked out from the DNA. Recorded for this sample are about 210,000 clones; approximately 90% of them occurred a single time. The ten largest clones capture about 5% of the sample.

The CDR3 runs 16 amino acids, cysteine and phenylalanine included. CDR3 DNA is the only sequence kept; it has 48 bases, read in frame from the first base. The junction shows trimming of 1 base on V and 5 bases on J, plus 17 bases between the germline ends. According to the germline V gene, CDR1 reads SGHVS and CDR2 reads FQNEAQ. Comments on this clone: The antigen it binds to is not known. Base qualities are missing; no much larger clone stands one base away.

Whole blood was collected in K2EDTA tubes by collaborating institutions according to the institutions' own protocols. For TCRbeta analysis, collaborator samples were shipped as frozen whole blood, as isolated PBMCs, or as DNA extracted from either sample type. The sequence derives from a middle-aged woman with acute or convalescent COVID-19. The source material was peripheral blood. Recombination connected TRBV7-8 to TRBJ1-1; the D gene is unclear. For the CDR3, the sequence is CASSLGLLGPRTEAFF. The DNA sequence is TGTGCCAGCAGCTTAGGTTTATTGGGCCCGAGAACTGAAGCTTTCTTT.